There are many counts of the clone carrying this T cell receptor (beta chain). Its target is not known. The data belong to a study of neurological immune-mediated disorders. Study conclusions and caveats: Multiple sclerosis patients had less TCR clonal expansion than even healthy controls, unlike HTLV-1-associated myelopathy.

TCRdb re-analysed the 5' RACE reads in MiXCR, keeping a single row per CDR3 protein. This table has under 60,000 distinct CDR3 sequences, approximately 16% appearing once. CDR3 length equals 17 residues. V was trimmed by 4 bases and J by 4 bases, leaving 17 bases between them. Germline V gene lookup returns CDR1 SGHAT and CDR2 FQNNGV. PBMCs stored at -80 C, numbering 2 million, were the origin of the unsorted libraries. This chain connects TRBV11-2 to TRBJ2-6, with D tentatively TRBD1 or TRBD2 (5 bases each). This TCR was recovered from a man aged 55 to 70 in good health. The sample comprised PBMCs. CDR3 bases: TGTGCCAGCAGCTCCCATTACCGGGGCGCGGGGGCCAACGTCCTGACTTTC. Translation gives CASSSHYRGAGANVLTF.